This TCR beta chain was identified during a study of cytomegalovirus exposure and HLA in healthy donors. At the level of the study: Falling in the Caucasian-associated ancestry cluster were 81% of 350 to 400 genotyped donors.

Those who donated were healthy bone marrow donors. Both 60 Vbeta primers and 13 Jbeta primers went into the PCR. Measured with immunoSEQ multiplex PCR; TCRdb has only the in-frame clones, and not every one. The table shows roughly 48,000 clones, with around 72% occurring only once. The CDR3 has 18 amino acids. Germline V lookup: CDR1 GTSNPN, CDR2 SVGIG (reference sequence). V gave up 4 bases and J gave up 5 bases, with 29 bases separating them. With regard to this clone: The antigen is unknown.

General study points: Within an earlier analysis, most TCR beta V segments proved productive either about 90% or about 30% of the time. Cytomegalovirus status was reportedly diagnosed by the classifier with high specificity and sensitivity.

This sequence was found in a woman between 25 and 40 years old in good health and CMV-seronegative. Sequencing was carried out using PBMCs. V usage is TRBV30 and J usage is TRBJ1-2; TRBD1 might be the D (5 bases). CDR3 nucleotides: TGTGCCTGGACCCGCCGACGATTTCAGGGTGAGGTTGATTATGGCTACACCTTC. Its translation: CAWTRRRFQGEVDYGYTF.